Below are 27 T cell receptor beta chains sequenced from a single sample in a study of blood T cell repertoires in COVID-19 (TCRdb year 2020). The library was produced with the immunoSEQ multiplex PCR assay. This is the immuneACCESS table as TCRdb keeps it, with only in-frame sequences that have V and J called. A part of the clones is gone; compared with another copy, unresolved V genes explain less than half, and the rest is unexplained. The sample records roughly 90,000 clones, around 85% of which are singletons. The top ten clones comprise 9.5% to 15% of the sample. Specimen: peripheral blood. Source of these receptors: a human donor in a cohort sampled during active COVID-19.

The V and J genes are TRBV4-3 and TRBJ1-6; D is possibly TRBD1 (6 bases). In germline, CDR1 is LGHNA, CDR2 YSLEER. V lost 0 bases and J 8 bases, leaving 17 bases between the germline ends. The CDR3 has 17 amino acids. This CDR3 is CASSQDIRRAGDSPLHF. For the CDR3, the DNA is TGCGCCAGCAGCCAAGATATTCGGCGGGCAGGGGATTCACCCCTCCACTTT.

J is TRBJ2-2 and V is TRBV25-1; D might be TRBD2 (6 bases). This CDR3 spans 16 amino acids. Trimming stripped 3 bases from V and 2 bases from J, with 13 bases between. In germline, CDR1 is MGHDK, CDR2 SYGVNS. The CDR3 DNA follows: TGTGCCAGCAGTGAGGCCGGGACTGGTAACACCGGGGAGCTGTTTTTT. Translated: CASSEAGTGNTGELFF.

In its sample, this clone was seen a few times. This chain links TRBV6-7 with TRBJ1-1; no reliable D call. TRBV6-7 is treated as an ORF (open reading frame) with a function not yet certain. With 2 bases removed from V and 3 bases from J, the gap between germline ends came to 19 bases. This CDR3 is 17 amino acids long. CDR3 DNA: TGTGCCAGCAGTTACCTCTCGAGGAAGGTGCGGGACACTGAAGCTTTCTTT. Encoded protein: CASSYLSRKVRDTEAFF.

V and J are TRBV6-5 and TRBJ2-5; maybe TRBD1 (5 bases). Germline loops: CDR1 MNHEY, CDR2 SVGAGI. V was clipped by 6 bases and J by 4 bases, with 9 bases between them. CDR3 size: 12 residues. The CDR3 DNA reads as TGTGCCAGCAGATTAGGGGCAGAGACCCAGTACTTC. Translation: CASRLGAETQYF.

The V call is TRBV29-1, the J call TRBJ1-2, with a weak D call TRBD1 (5 bases). CDR1 is SQVTM, CDR2 ANQGSEA, per germline. The CDR3 covers 12 residues. The ends were cut back, 0 bases at V and 8 bases at J, with 10 bases in the middle. Here the CDR3 DNA reads TGCAGCGTTGAAGACAGGGTAAGCGGCTACACCTTC. Translating it yields CSVEDRVSGYTF.

The genes are TRBV28 and TRBJ2-5; D might be TRBD2 (5 bases). Trimming left V 1 base short and J 1 base short, with 16 bases between. Germline CDR1 MDHEN, CDR2 SYDVKM. The CDR3 contains 17 residues. The DNA for the CDR3 is TGTGCCAGCAGTTTATCGAGAGTGGGAGCTCCCCAAGAGACCCAGTACTTC. It is translated as CASSLSRVGAPQETQYF. The whole variable domain, filled in from reference TRBV28 and TRBJ2-5, reads DVKVTQSSRYLVKRTGEKVFLECVQDMDHENMFWYRQDPGLGLRLIYFSYDVKMKEKGDIPEGYSVSREKKERFSLILESASTNQTSMYLCASSLSRVGAPQETQYFGPGTRLLVL.

V gene TRBV19 combines with J gene TRBJ1-6, with D possibly matching TRBD1 (5 bases). Germline lookup yields CDR1 LNHDA and CDR2 SQIVND (reference sequence). The CDR3 loop spans 12 amino acids. V lost 7 bases, J lost 9 bases, and 10 bases lay in between. Here the CDR3 reads CASKAQGSPLHF. Here the CDR3 DNA reads TGTGCCAGTAAAGCTCAGGGTTCACCCCTCCACTTT.

V and J are TRBV5-4 and TRBJ2-5, with TRBD2 matching over 12 bases. Germline V gene data show CDR1 as SGHNT and CDR2 as YYREEE (reference sequence). The CDR3 is 17 amino acids. The J segment lost 0 bases and the V segment lost 4 bases, leaving 7 bases of the junction unmatched. The CDR3 protein is CASSPGTSGLYQETQYF. The CDR3 DNA sequence: TGTGCCAGCAGCCCCGGGACTAGCGGGTTGTACCAAGAGACCCAGTACTTC.

V and J are TRBV5-1 and TRBJ2-1; the match to TRBD2 covers 14 bases. With V trimmed by 4 bases and J by 7 bases, 10 bases remained unmatched. Per germline, CDR1 SGHRS and CDR2 YFSETQ. This CDR3 contains 17 residues. In DNA form, the CDR3 reads TGCGCCAGCAGCGACATGACGGGACTAGCGGGAGCAAATGAGCAGTTCTTC. It yields the protein CASSDMTGLAGANEQFF.

V usage is TRBV30 and J usage is TRBJ1-6; 7 positions agree with TRBD1. The V gene end was trimmed by 2 bases and the J gene end by 7 bases; junction bases not matched to a gene: 5. The CDR3 loop spans 14 amino acids. Per germline, CDR1 GTSNPN and CDR2 SVGIG (reference sequence). CDR3 nucleotide sequence: TGTGCCTGGAGTATCGGGACAGCCAATTCACCCCTCCACTTT. Amino acids: CAWSIGTANSPLHF.

Judged by abundance, this clone is medium-sized. V gene TRBV19 combines with J gene TRBJ2-1, with 10 bases identical to TRBD2. V lost 2 bases and J lost 8; bases outside the gene matches: 6. There are 15 residues in the CDR3. The germline V gene has CDR1 LNHDA and CDR2 SQIVND (reference sequence). The CDR3 bases are TGTGCCAGTAGTATATATCTAGCGGGAGTGGATGAGCAGTTCTTC. Amino acid sequence: CASSIYLAGVDEQFF. Drawing the rest from reference TRBV19 and TRBJ2-1, the complete variable domain is DGGITQSPKYLFRKEGQNVTLSCEQNLNHDAMYWYRQDPGQGLRLIYYSQIVNDFQKGDIAEGYSVSREKKESFPLTVTSAQKNPTAFYLCASSIYLAGVDEQFFGPGTRLTVL.

J is TRBJ1-1 and V is TRBV18; unclear D gene. The CDR3 has 14 amino acids. V lost 0 bases, J lost 0 bases, and 5 bases lay in between. In germline, CDR1 is KGHSH, CDR2 LQKENI. Here the CDR3 DNA reads TGTGCCAGCTCACCACCGTCCATGAACACTGAAGCTTTCTTT. It translates to CASSPPSMNTEAFF. The full variable domain, its missing parts supplied by reference TRBV18 and TRBJ1-1, is NAGVMQNPRHLVRRRGQEARLRCSPMKGHSHVYWYRQLPEEGLKFMVYLQKENIIDESGMPKERFSAEFPKEGPSILRIQQVVRGDSAAYFCASSPPSMNTEAFFGQGTRLTVV.

The chain is built from TRBV27 and TRBJ1-6; no firm D call. There are 16 residues in the CDR3. V was clipped by 8 bases and J by 7 bases, with 21 bases between them. The germline CDR1 and CDR2 sequences are MNHEY and SMNVEV (reference sequence). DNA of the CDR3: TGTGCCAGCGGCCACCTAGTCGTCACTGGGAATTCACCCCTCCACTTT. This encodes CASGHLVVTGNSPLHF.

J is TRBJ2-2 and V is TRBV7-3; D possibly corresponds to TRBD1 (6 bases). V gave up 5 bases and J gave up 3 bases, with 10 bases separating them. CDR1 is SGHTA and CDR2 is FQGTGA in the germline V gene. The CDR3 has 14 amino acids. The CDR3 sequence: CASSPGHYTGELFF. The CDR3 DNA sequence: TGTGCCAGCAGCCCGGGACATTACACCGGGGAGCTGTTTTTT.

J is TRBJ1-2 and V is TRBV7-9, with D maybe TRBD1 (6 bases). This CDR3 comprises 14 residues. Per germline, CDR1 SEHNR and CDR2 FQNEAQ (reference sequence). The ends were cut back, 3 bases at V and 2 bases at J, with 10 bases in the middle. CDR3 sequence: CASSFTGPNYGYTF. The CDR3 DNA reads TGTGCCAGCAGCTTTACAGGGCCCAACTATGGCTACACCTTC.

The chain carries TRBV10-3 and TRBJ1-6, with 7 bases aligning to TRBD1. The CDR3 runs 16 residues. Germline V gives CDR1 ENHRY, CDR2 SYGVKD. With V trimmed by 6 bases and J by 13 bases, 18 bases remained unmatched. For the CDR3, the DNA is TGTGCCATCAGCGCCTCTCAGACAGGGAACTCTTCTCCCCTCCACTTT. It yields the protein CAISASQTGNSSPLHF.

The CDR3 DNA is TGTGCCAGCAGCTCCCCCCGGGACAGTCGGATCGCTTTCTTT. Protein sequence: CASSSPRDSRIAFF. The chain carries TRBV11-2 and TRBJ1-1; the match to TRBD1 covers 7 bases. Unmatched junction bases numbered 13, after V lost 4 bases and J lost 11 bases. Germline loops: CDR1 SGHAT, CDR2 FQNNGV. This CDR3 has 14 residues.

This sequence joins TRBV9 and TRBJ2-7; TRBD1 is a possible D gene (5 bases). The CDR3 has 14 residues. CDR1 is SGDLS, CDR2 YYNGEE, per germline. V was trimmed by 4 bases and J by 4 bases, leaving 15 bases between them. The CDR3 sequence is CASSKGEQPYEQYF. DNA of the CDR3: TGTGCCAGCAGCAAAGGGGAACAGCCTTACGAGCAGTACTTC.

The genes are TRBV7-2 and TRBJ2-1, with TRBD2 matching 10 bases. The germline gives CDR1 SGHTA, CDR2 FQGNSA. Losses at the gene ends were 3 bases for V and 10 bases for J; bases not matched to a gene: 9. The CDR3 is 15 amino acids. In DNA form, the CDR3 reads TGTGCCAGCAGCTTGCAGAGCGGGAGGGATTACGAGCAGTTCTTC. Its translation is CASSLQSGRDYEQFF.

This chain uses TRBV5-1 with TRBJ2-5, with D tentatively TRBD1 (6 bases). This CDR3 is built from 16 residues. Germline CDR1 and CDR2: SGHRS and YFSETQ. V lost 0 bases, J lost 1 base, and 13 bases lay in between. The CDR3 reads CASSLDPGVFQETQYF. The DNA of the CDR3 is TGCGCCAGCAGCTTGGATCCAGGGGTGTTCCAAGAGACCCAGTACTTC.

This clone was seen only once. The chain combines TRBV6-6 with TRBJ2-1; 7 bases fit TRBD1. CDR3 length: 15 amino acids. Per the germline V gene, CDR1 is MNHNY and CDR2 is SVGAGI (reference sequence). Trimming removed 5 bases from V and 3 bases from J; junction bases left unmatched: 7. CDR3 sequence (DNA): TGTGCCAGCAGTGCCTCCAGGGGGAGCTACAATGAGCAGTTCTTC. The encoded protein is CASSASRGSYNEQFF.

This chain links TRBV28 with TRBJ1-6; TRBD1 matches 8 bases. The V gene's germline CDR1 is MDHEN and CDR2 SYDVKM. After removal of 3 bases from V and 10 bases from J, the junction contained 5 bases not matched to a gene. The CDR3 is 14 amino acids. The CDR3 region has the DNA TGTGCCAGCAGTTTGACAGGGGATAGATCACCCCTCCACTTT. It specifies CASSLTGDRSPLHF.

The gene calls are TRBV7-8 and TRBJ1-1; 7 bases are a match to TRBD1. V was clipped by 2 bases and J by 3 bases; unmatched bases: 9. The CDR3 is 16 residues long. From germline, CDR1 is SGHVS and CDR2 FQNEAQ. CDR3 sequence reads: CASSLSPTGKDTEAFF. CDR3 nucleotides: TGTGCCAGCAGCTTATCACCGACAGGGAAGGACACTGAAGCTTTCTTT.

This chain connects TRBV6-5 to TRBJ1-1; the D is unclear. V lost 0 bases and J 6 bases, leaving 11 bases between the germline ends. The germline gives CDR1 MNHEY, CDR2 SVGAGI. The CDR3 runs 14 residues. In nucleotides, the CDR3 is TGTGCCAGCAGTTACTCGAGGGAGAGCGCTGAAGCTTTCTTT. Amino acids: CASSYSRESAEAFF.

The chain recombines TRBV30 with TRBJ1-4, with 9 bases fitting TRBD1. Germline CDR1 reads GTSNPN; CDR2 reads SVGIG (reference sequence). The CDR3 length is 15 residues. The junction had 10 bases not matched to a gene; V was cut back by 4 bases and J by 7 bases. CDR3 in DNA: TGTGCCTGGAAGACAGGGGGAGGTGGTGGTGAAAAACTGTTTTTT. Protein: CAWKTGGGGGEKLFF.

The chain employs TRBV12-3 or TRBV12-4 and TRBJ1-1; D unclear. The CDR3 consists of 13 residues. The V end was cut by 5 bases, the J end by 2 bases, with 9 bases between. The CDR3 spells CASSAFLNTEAFF. The CDR3 DNA sequence: TGTGCCAGCAGTGCCTTCCTAAACACTGAAGCTTTCTTT.

As concerns this clone: One end of the junction does not line up with germline, which may come from a read error. Additional DNA sequences in this sample encode the identical CDR3. The V call is TRBV7-6, the J call TRBJ1-1; D gene unclear. CDR1 is SGHVS and CDR2 is FNYEAQ in the germline V gene. The CDR3 runs 14 residues. CDR3 loop: CASSLARVATEAFF. The CDR3 coding sequence is TGCGCCAGCAGCTTAGCCCGGGTGGCCACTGAAGCTTTCTTT.